Below are 16 T cell receptor beta chains sequenced from a single sample in a study of T cell responses to AZD1222 COVID-19 vaccine. Clones were sequenced by immunoSEQ multiplex PCR, and TCRdb holds only the in-frame ones, with some missing. The data show about 66,000 clones, approximately 90% seen once. Material: peripheral blood, obtained 28 days after the second dose of the MenACWY control vaccine. Every receptor here comes from an adult who received the MenACWY meningococcal vaccine as a control.

V and J are TRBV12-5 and TRBJ1-2, with D maybe TRBD1 (5 bases). The V gene's germline CDR1 is LGHNT and CDR2 FRNRAP. Trimming pared 7 bases from V and 6 bases from J, leaving 12 bases between. This CDR3 is 12 amino acids long. CDR3 coding DNA: TGTGCTAGTGCTCACCCGGGGGATGGCTACACCTTC. Translated: CASAHPGDGYTF.

The rearrangement links TRBV3-1 (or the pseudogene TRBV3-2) to TRBJ1-3; D is ambiguous. Germline V gene data show CDR1 as LGHDT and CDR2 as YNNKEL (reference sequence). The CDR3 is made up of 14 amino acids. Trimming took off 4 bases at V and 4 bases at J, with 11 bases between the two ends. The CDR3 reads CASSLAPGGNTIYF. CDR3 in DNA: TGTGCCAGCAGCCTCGCGCCCGGAGGAAACACCATATATTTT.

V gene TRBV3-1 (or the pseudogene TRBV3-2) combines with J gene TRBJ1-2; D is undetermined. The germline V gene has CDR1 LGHDT and CDR2 YNNKEL (reference sequence). Trimming left V 1 base short and J 8 bases short, with 8 bases between. The CDR3 is 12 residues long. The CDR3 spells CASSQGARGYTF. CDR3 sequence (DNA): TGTGCCAGCAGCCAAGGGGCTAGAGGCTACACCTTC.

The rearrangement uses TRBV3-1 (or the pseudogene TRBV3-2) and TRBJ2-2, with 8 bases that match TRBD2. The V segment lost 4 bases and the J segment 5 bases; nucleotides outside the gene matches: 9. The CDR3 has 16 residues. Germline CDR1 is LGHDT and CDR2 is YNNKEL (reference sequence). The CDR3, as DNA: TGTGCCAGCAGCCGAGGGGGTAGCGGGGCAACCGGGGAGCTGTTTTTT. It specifies CASSRGGSGATGELFF.

The chain is built from TRBV5-1 and TRBJ1-5, with D unclear. V lost 2 bases, J lost 7 bases, and 13 bases lay in between. CDR1 and CDR2 (germline): SGHRS, YFSETQ. The CDR3 totals 14 residues. CDR3 in DNA: TGCGCCAGCAGCTTAAGTGCCGGTGAACAGCCCCAGCATTTT. It translates to CASSLSAGEQPQHF.

The chain combines TRBV28 with TRBJ2-7, with TRBD1 as a possible D gene (6 bases). Deletions cut 6 bases from V and 0 bases from J, with 12 bases between. CDR1 and CDR2 (germline): MDHEN, SYDVKM. The CDR3 runs 14 residues. CDR3 residues: CASRPTGPSYEQYF. CDR3 coding DNA: TGTGCCAGCAGACCGACAGGACCCTCCTACGAGCAGTACTTC.

CDR3 sequence (DNA): TGTGCCAGCAGCCAAGAGGGCGCCGGGGAGCTGTTTTTT. Amino acid sequence: CASSQEGAGELFF. The V and J genes are TRBV3-1 (or the pseudogene TRBV3-2) and TRBJ2-2, with no clear D. Trimming took 0 bases from V and 6 from J, leaving 5 bases between them. The CDR3 is 13 residues long. From germline, CDR1 is LGHDT and CDR2 YNNKEL (reference sequence).

V is TRBV7-8 and J is TRBJ2-7; D is possibly TRBD2 (5 bases). Germline values: CDR1 SGHVS, CDR2 FQNEAQ. The length of the CDR3 is 13 residues. With 3 bases removed from V and 3 bases from J, the gap between germline ends came to 9 bases. The CDR3 reads CASSLGVDYEQYF. In DNA form, the CDR3 reads TGTGCCAGCAGCTTGGGAGTTGACTACGAGCAGTACTTC.

The chain joins TRBV28 to TRBJ2-7; D might be TRBD1 (5 bases). The CDR3 length is 14 residues. CDR1 is MDHEN and CDR2 is SYDVKM in the germline V gene. V was shortened by 6 bases and J by 1 base, with 13 bases between the two germline ends. Here the CDR3 reads CASSRQIPSYEQYF. DNA for the CDR3: TGTGCCAGCAGCCGACAGATTCCGTCCTACGAGCAGTACTTC.

The gene calls are TRBV7-2 and TRBJ2-5, with 10 bases identical to TRBD2. The CDR3 totals 15 residues. Trimming removed 3 bases from V and 5 bases from J; junction bases left unmatched: 6. Germline CDR1 reads SGHTA; CDR2 reads FQGNSA. CDR3 residues: CASSLVAGGGETQYF. The CDR3 bases are TGTGCCAGCAGCTTGGTAGCGGGGGGTGGGGAGACCCAGTACTTC.

The chain recombines TRBV7-2 with TRBJ1-1; D might be TRBD1 (5 bases). The V end lost 1 base, the J end lost 7 bases, and 13 bases lay between the germline ends. CDR3 size: 14 residues. Germline V gene sequence: CDR1 SGHTA, CDR2 FQGNSA. This chain's CDR3 is CASSLGLGLFEAFF. CDR3 nucleotides: TGTGCCAGCAGCTTAGGGCTGGGGCTATTTGAAGCTTTCTTT.

This clone was recorded only once. V is TRBV18 and J is TRBJ2-1; unclear D gene. The CDR3 contains 13 residues. Deletions cut 3 bases from V and 8 bases from J, with 11 bases between. Germline-derived CDR1 and CDR2 are KGHSH and LQKENI. Written as DNA, the CDR3 is TGTGCCAGCTCACCCCTATATGAGGATGAGCAGTTCTTC. This translates into CASSPLYEDEQFF. Variable domain in full (rest from reference TRBV18 and TRBJ2-1): NAGVMQNPRHLVRRRGQEARLRCSPMKGHSHVYWYRQLPEEGLKFMVYLQKENIIDESGMPKERFSAEFPKEGPSILRIQQVVRGDSAAYFCASSPLYEDEQFFGPGTRLTVL.

This clone has a handful of counts. The chain has TRBV5-1 and TRBJ2-3, with 11 bases that match TRBD2. The germline CDR1 and CDR2 sequences are SGHRS and YFSETQ. Unmatched junction bases numbered 10, after V lost 4 bases and J lost 0 bases. The CDR3 spans 18 residues. CDR3 amino acids: CASSRGLAVGPSTDTQYF. As DNA, the CDR3 is TGCGCCAGCAGCCGGGGACTAGCGGTTGGGCCCAGCACAGATACGCAGTATTTT.

J is TRBJ1-1 and V is TRBV15; D remains ambiguous. The CDR3 sequence is 14 residues long. CDR1 LNHNV and CDR2 YYDKDF come from the germline V gene (reference sequence). V lost 4 bases, J lost 3 bases, and 12 bases lay in between. The CDR3 sequence is CATSIGYGDTEAFF. The CDR3 DNA follows: TGTGCCACCAGCATCGGTTACGGGGACACTGAAGCTTTCTTT.

J is TRBJ1-4 and V is TRBV28; 8 bases match TRBD1. V dropped 5 bases and J dropped 8; count of bases not matched to a gene: 10. The CDR3 is 15 residues long. The germline V gene encodes CDR1 MDHEN and CDR2 SYDVKM. The CDR3 protein is CASSQGGTGSEKLFF. The DNA for the CDR3 is TGTGCCAGCAGTCAGGGGGGGACAGGAAGCGAAAAACTGTTTTTT. The variable domain in full, completed from reference TRBV28 and TRBJ1-4, reads DVKVTQSSRYLVKRTGEKVFLECVQDMDHENMFWYRQDPGLGLRLIYFSYDVKMKEKGDIPEGYSVSREKKERFSLILESASTNQTSMYLCASSQGGTGSEKLFFGSGTQLSVL.

The V call is TRBV4-2, the J call TRBJ2-3; D uncertain. Germline lookup yields CDR1 LGHNA and CDR2 YNFKEQ. V was trimmed by 2 bases and J by 7 bases, leaving 10 bases between them. CDR3 length: 13 amino acids. CDR3 in DNA: TGTGCCAGCAGCCAACCGCCCGGTTATACGCAGTATTTT. This gives the protein CASSQPPGYTQYF.